These T cell receptor beta chains were read from a single sample in a study of T-cell reconstitution after alpha-beta-depleted transplantation in children. One entry per CDR3 protein results from TCRdb running MiXCR on the PCR reads. The sample contains around 8,600 distinct CDR3 sequences, approximately 18% of which appear only once. The material sequenced was PBMCs, mostly from graft donor cells, taken 60 days after TCRalphabeta/CD19-depleted stem cell transplant. The receptors here all came from a girl under three years old who had a stem cell transplant for combined immunodeficiency, so the T cells may come from the graft donor. Each CDR3 is given with its conserved first and last residue. A D gene is named only where the DNA matches it firmly. Rows may omit the clone size; those that give it use once, few, many or a size class.

d_call j_call clone_size v_call cdr3_length cdr3_aa cdr3_nt
. TRBJ1-5 many TRBV7-9 16 CASSLDWGETDQPQHF TGTGCCAGCAGCTTAGACTGGGGGGAGACTGATCAGCCCCAGCATTTT
TRBD2 TRBJ2-7 many TRBV5-1 14 CASSAGTSGYEQYF TGCGCCAGCAGCGCCGGGACTAGCGGGTACGAGCAGTACTTC
. TRBJ2-7 many TRBV20-1 13 CSATATTGIEQYF TGCAGTGCTACAGCGACGACCGGGATCGAGCAGTACTTC
. TRBJ2-3 . TRBV15 14 CAIRGYRDTDTQYF TGTGCCATAAGGGGGTACCGGGACACAGATACGCAGTATTTT
. TRBJ2-7 few TRBV2 14 CASSAPLWNYEQYF TGTGCCAGCAGTGCCCCACTATGGAACTACGAGCAGTACTTC
. TRBJ1-2 medium-sized TRBV9 15 CASSPLERPMEGYTF TGTGCCAGCAGCCCACTAGAAAGGCCGATGGAAGGCTACACCTTC
. TRBJ2-6 many TRBV24-1 17 CATSESSGVSGANVLTF TGTGCCACCAGTGAATCATCAGGGGTCTCTGGGGCCAACGTCCTGACTTTC
. TRBJ2-7 once TRBV4-3 14 CASSLYSGSYEQYF TGCGCCAGCAGCCTATACAGCGGATCCTACGAGCAGTACTTC
TRBD1 TRBJ1-4 . TRBV25-1 15 CASRDTGEANEKLFF TGTGCCAGCAGGGATACAGGGGAGGCTAATGAAAAACTGTTTTTT
. TRBJ1-2 . TRBV27 16 CASSQYPPDLGYGYTF TGTGCCAGCAGTCAATACCCCCCTGACCTGGGCTATGGCTACACCTTC
. TRBJ2-7 . TRBV20-1 15 CSARDLQDIAYEQYF TGCAGTGCTAGAGATTTACAGGACATAGCCTACGAGCAGTACTTC
TRBD2 TRBJ2-5 . TRBV10-3 16 CAISETSGELQETQYF TGTGCCATCAGTGAGACTAGCGGGGAGCTCCAAGAGACCCAGTACTTC
. TRBJ2-7 many TRBV20-1 13 CSAKISRDGEQYF TGCAGTGCTAAGATCTCGCGGGACGGCGAGCAGTACTTC
. TRBJ2-1 many TRBV12-3/TRBV12-4 15 CASRSGTNSYNEQFF TGTGCCAGCAGGTCCGGGACGAACTCCTACAATGAGCAGTTCTTC
TRBD2 TRBJ2-3 many TRBV7-2 15 CASSLGASGSRTQYF TGTGCCAGCAGCTTAGGTGCTAGCGGGAGCCGTACGCAGTATTTT
. TRBJ1-2 few TRBV5-1 16 CASSLVGHAIDYGYTF TGCGCCAGCAGCTTGGTAGGACACGCGATCGACTATGGCTACACCTTC
. TRBJ1-5 . TRBV18 12 CASSDSNQPQHF TGTGCCAGCTCAGATAGCAATCAGCCCCAGCATTTT